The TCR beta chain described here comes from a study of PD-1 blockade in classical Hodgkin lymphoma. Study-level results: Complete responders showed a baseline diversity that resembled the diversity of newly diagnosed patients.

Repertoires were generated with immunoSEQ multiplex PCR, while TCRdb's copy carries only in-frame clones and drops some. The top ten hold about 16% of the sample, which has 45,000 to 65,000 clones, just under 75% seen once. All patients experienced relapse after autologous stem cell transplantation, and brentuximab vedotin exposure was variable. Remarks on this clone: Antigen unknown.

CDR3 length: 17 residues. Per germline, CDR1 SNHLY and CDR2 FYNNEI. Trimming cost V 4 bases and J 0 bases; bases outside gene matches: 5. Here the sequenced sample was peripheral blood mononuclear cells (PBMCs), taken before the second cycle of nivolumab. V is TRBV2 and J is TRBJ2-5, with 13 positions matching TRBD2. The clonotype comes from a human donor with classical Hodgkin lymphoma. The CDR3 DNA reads TGTGCCAGCAGTGGACTAGCGGGAGGATCGTACCAAGAGACCCAGTACTTC. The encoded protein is CASSGLAGGSYQETQYF.